This T cell receptor beta chain was recovered during a study of early T cells in non-severe SARS-CoV-2 infection. Background on the study: Sequencing targeted bulk RNA from unsorted whole blood, leaving chains unpaired.

The CDR3 extends over 14 amino acids. CDR1 and CDR2 (germline): SGHTA, FQGNSA. Trimming stripped 3 bases from V and 1 base from J, with 6 bases between. TCRdb fed the 5' RACE reads into MiXCR, producing one record per CDR3 protein. Of some 67,000 distinct CDR3 sequences in the sample, 9% to 10% were seen once. Sequences were derived from whole blood, sampled at baseline. This clonotype was obtained from an adult who was a healthcare worker with PCR-confirmed SARS-CoV-2 infection or an uninfected control (not recorded which). The V and J genes are TRBV7-2 and TRBJ2-2; D unresolved. CDR3 amino acids: CASSFRQNTGELFF. Here the CDR3 DNA reads TGTGCCAGCAGCTTCAGACAGAACACCGGGGAGCTGTTTTTT.